This TCR beta chain was sequenced during a study of blood T cell repertoires in COVID-19. For the study at large: Spain, Italy and the United States supplied samples that represented acute and convalescent COVID-19. PBMCs, B-cell-depleted T cells, or T cells provided the cDNA or gDNA that made up the material.

V lost 2 bases and J lost 4; bases outside the gene matches: 6. The CDR3 length is 17 residues. CDR1 is SGHDT and CDR2 is YYEEEE in the germline V gene. Authors' data handling: By means of reference gene primer amplification, nucleated cell counts were estimated. The data were produced by immunoSEQ multiplex PCR, yet TCRdb's version contains in-frame clones alone and is incomplete. The V and J calls and clone size were taken over from that table, and D and trimming were inferred from the DNA. The sample lists approximately 97,000 clones, around 87% occurring once. This chain joins TRBV5-6 and TRBJ1-6; TRBD1 aligns across 10 bases. Source material: peripheral blood. This TCR derives from a human donor in a cohort sampled during active COVID-19. CDR3 sequence: CASSLTVGQGYNSPLHF. DNA for the CDR3: TGTGCCAGCAGCTTAACCGTGGGACAGGGGTATAATTCACCCCTCCACTTT. Supplemented by reference TRBV5-6 and TRBJ1-6, the full variable domain reads DAGVTQSPTHLIKTRGQQVTLRCSPKSGHDTVSWYQQALGQGPQFIFQYYEEEERQRGNFPDRFSGHQFPNYSSELNVNALLLGDSALYLCASSLTVGQGYNSPLHFGNGTRLTVT.